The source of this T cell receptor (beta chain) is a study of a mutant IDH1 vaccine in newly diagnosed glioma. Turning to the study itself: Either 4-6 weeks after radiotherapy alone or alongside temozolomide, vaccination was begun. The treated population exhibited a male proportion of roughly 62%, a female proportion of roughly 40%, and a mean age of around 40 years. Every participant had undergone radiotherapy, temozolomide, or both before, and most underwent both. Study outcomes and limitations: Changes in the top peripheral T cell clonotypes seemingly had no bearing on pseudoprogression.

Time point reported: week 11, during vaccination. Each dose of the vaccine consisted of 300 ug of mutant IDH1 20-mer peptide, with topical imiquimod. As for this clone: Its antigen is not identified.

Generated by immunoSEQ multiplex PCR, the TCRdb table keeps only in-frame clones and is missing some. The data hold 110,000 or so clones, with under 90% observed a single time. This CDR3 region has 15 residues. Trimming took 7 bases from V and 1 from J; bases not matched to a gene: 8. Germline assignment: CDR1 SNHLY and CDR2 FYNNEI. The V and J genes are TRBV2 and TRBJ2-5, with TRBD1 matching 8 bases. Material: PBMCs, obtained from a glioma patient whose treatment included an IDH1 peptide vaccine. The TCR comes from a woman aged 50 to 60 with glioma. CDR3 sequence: CASNHRTGTQETQYF. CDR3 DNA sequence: TGTGCCAGCAACCACAGGACAGGGACCCAAGAGACCCAGTACTTC.